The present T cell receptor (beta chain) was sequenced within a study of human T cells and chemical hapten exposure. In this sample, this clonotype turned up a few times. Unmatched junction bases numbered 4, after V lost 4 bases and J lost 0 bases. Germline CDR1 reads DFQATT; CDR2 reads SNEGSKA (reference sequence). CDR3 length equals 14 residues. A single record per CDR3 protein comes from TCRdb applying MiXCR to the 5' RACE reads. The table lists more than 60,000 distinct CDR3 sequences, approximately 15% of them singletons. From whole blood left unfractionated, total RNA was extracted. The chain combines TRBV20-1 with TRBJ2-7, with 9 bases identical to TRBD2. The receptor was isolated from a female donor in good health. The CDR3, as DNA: TGCAGTGCTACCGGACTAGCGAGCTCCTACGAGCAGTACTTC. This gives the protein CSATGLASSYEQYF.